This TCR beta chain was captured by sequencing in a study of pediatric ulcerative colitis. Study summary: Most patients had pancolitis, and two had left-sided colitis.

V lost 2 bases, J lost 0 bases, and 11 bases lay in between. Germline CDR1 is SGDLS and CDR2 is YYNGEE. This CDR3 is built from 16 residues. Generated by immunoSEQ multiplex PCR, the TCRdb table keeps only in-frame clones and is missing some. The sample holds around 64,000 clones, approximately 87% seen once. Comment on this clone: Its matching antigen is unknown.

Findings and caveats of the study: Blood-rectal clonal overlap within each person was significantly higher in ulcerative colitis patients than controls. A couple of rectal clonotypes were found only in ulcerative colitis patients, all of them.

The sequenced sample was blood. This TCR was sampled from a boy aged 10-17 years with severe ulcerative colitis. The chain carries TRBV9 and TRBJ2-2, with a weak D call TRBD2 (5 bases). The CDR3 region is CASSVVPGTNTGELFF. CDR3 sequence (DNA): TGTGCCAGCAGCGTGGTCCCGGGGACGAACACCGGGGAGCTGTTTTTT.